Sequencing of this T cell receptor beta chain was carried out in a study of cytomegalovirus exposure and HLA in healthy donors. Findings and limits, study-wide: There were reportedly fewer N-insertions in an Asian-associated ancestry cluster than the roughly 670-donor mean, in a later analysis.

Primers for the PCR totalled 60 Vbeta and 13 Jbeta. Assay: immunoSEQ multiplex PCR; the TCRdb copy retains only in-frame clones and omits some. Of around 150,000 clones in the sample, 61% were seen once. Though nominally healthy at sampling, donors likely had unrecorded immune exposures. The CDR3 is made up of 17 amino acids. Germline V gene data show CDR1 as SGHNT and CDR2 as YENEEA. J was trimmed by 5 bases and V by 0 bases; bases with no gene match: 8. In regard to this clone: Its antigen is currently unknown.

The chain joins TRBV11-3 to TRBJ2-1; 9 bases align to TRBD2. The source is a male donor in good health and CMV-seronegative. The material sequenced was PBMCs. In nucleotides, the CDR3 is TGTGCCAGCAGCTTAGATCTAGGACTAGCGAAGAACAATGAGCAGTTCTTC. This sequence encodes CASSLDLGLAKNNEQFF.